Below, 6 T cell receptor beta chains from the same sample are listed, as sequenced in a study of cytomegalovirus exposure and HLA in healthy donors. The PCR had 60 Vbeta and 13 Jbeta primers. Here immunoSEQ multiplex PCR was the method, and the copy in TCRdb shows in-frame clones only, minus some. This table has about 97,000 clones, 81% appearing once. Sample: PBMCs. These receptors were collected from a man aged 40-55 years in good health and CMV-seropositive.

With regard to this clone: A junction end diverges from the germline sequence, so it may reflect a read error. The chain combines TRBV5-1 with TRBJ2-7; D is ambiguous. The CDR3 runs 13 residues. In germline, CDR1 is SGHRS, CDR2 YFSETQ. CDR3 bases: TGCGCCAGCAGCTCGCGTATCTCCTGCGAGCAGTACTTC. This encodes CASSSRISCEQYF.

V and J are TRBV15 and TRBJ2-5; tentative D call: TRBD2 (5 bases). The V gene's germline CDR1 is LNHNV and CDR2 YYDKDF (reference sequence). There are 13 residues in the CDR3. V was cut by 8 bases and J by 11 bases, with 21 bases left in between. DNA for the CDR3: TGTGCCACCGCGCCGAGGGTTACCAGTAAGCAGTACTTC. It encodes CATAPRVTSKQYF. Looking up the rest from reference TRBV15 and TRBJ2-5 gives the full variable domain: DAMVIQNPRYQVTQFGKPVTLSCSQTLNHNVMYWYQQKSSQAPKLLFHYYDKDFNNEADTPDNFQSRRPNTSFCFLDIRSPGLGDTAMYLCATAPRVTSKQYFGPGTRLLVL.

This clone has more than one count but fewer than ten. V is TRBV5-1 and J is TRBJ2-2; D possibly corresponds to TRBD2 (6 bases). The germline CDR1 and CDR2 sequences are SGHRS and YFSETQ. This CDR3 region has 14 residues. Trimming took off 4 bases at V and 4 bases at J, with 11 bases between the two ends. CDR3 loop: CASSRGSGTGELFF. Written as DNA, the CDR3 is TGCGCCAGCAGCCGGGGGAGCGGCACCGGGGAGCTGTTTTTT.

This chain uses TRBV5-1 with TRBJ2-7, with no clear D. Trimming removed 0 bases at V and 7 bases at J, with 11 bases between. Germline V gene sequence: CDR1 SGHRS, CDR2 YFSETQ. The CDR3 is made up of 13 amino acids. Here the CDR3 reads CASSLVEAGEQYF. The DNA of the CDR3 is TGCGCCAGCAGCTTGGTCGAGGCTGGGGAGCAGTACTTC.

The chain combines TRBV6-1 with TRBJ2-3; weak D call: TRBD1 (5 bases). The CDR3 consists of 12 residues. V was shortened by 8 bases and J by 4 bases, with 10 bases between the two germline ends. Germline CDR1 and CDR2: MNHNS and SASEGT. DNA of the CDR3: TGTGCCAGCGGGGCGATGCCAGATACGCAGTATTTT. This codes for CASGAMPDTQYF.

This CDR3 is CASKREGETQYF. Here the CDR3 DNA reads TGCGCCAGCAAACGGGAAGGAGAGACCCAGTACTTC. V gene TRBV5-1 combines with J gene TRBJ2-5; D may be TRBD2 (5 bases). Trimming cost V 6 bases and J 4 bases, with 10 bases left between them. The CDR3 is 12 amino acids. Per germline, CDR1 SGHRS and CDR2 YFSETQ.